A selection of T cell receptor beta chains follows, all from one sample in a study of T-cell memory formation after mild COVID-19. TCRdb re-called the 5' RACE reads through MiXCR, storing one row per CDR3 protein. The sample records roughly 130,000 distinct CDR3 sequences, about 6% being singletons. The sample consisted of PBMCs or a T cell subset sorted from them (not recorded which). The receptors originated from an adult woman who had mild COVID-19 (a few samples of this study predate the infection). Cell type and time point are not known. Both conserved end residues are part of each CDR3. Each record gives: D gene, CDR3 length, J gene, V gene, clone size, CDR3 DNA, CDR3 protein. The D gene is left open where the match is weak. The size entry is marked missing in some rows and otherwise reads once, few, many or a size class.

>TRBD1|15|TRBJ1-5|TRBV20-1|-
TGCAGTGCTCGCGACGGACAGGGTGAACATCAGCCCCAGCATTTT
CSARDGQGEHQPQHF
>-|15|TRBJ1-5|TRBV20-1|few
TGCAGTACCCTCGGGACATTGGGTAGCAATCAGCCCCAGCATTTT
CSTLGTLGSNQPQHF
>-|11|TRBJ2-3|TRBV20-1|-
TGCAGTGCTCCCCGGACAGATACGCAGTATTTT
CSAPRTDTQYF
>-|13|TRBJ2-2|TRBV19|few
TGTGCCAGTAGCACAAGGGTTCTCGGGGAGCTGTTTTTT
CASSTRVLGELFF
>-|15|TRBJ1-6|TRBV4-3|few
TGCGCCAGCAGCCAAGATCAGGGTAGGGATTCACCCCTCCACTTT
CASSQDQGRDSPLHF
>-|13|TRBJ1-4|TRBV29-1|-
TGCAGCGTCCGGGGAGGGAGCAATGAAAAACTGTTTTTT
CSVRGGSNEKLFF
>-|15|TRBJ2-7|TRBV9|-
TGTGCCAGCAGCGTAGTGGCAGGGGAGAGCTACGAGCAGTACTTC
CASSVVAGESYEQYF
>TRBD1|19|TRBJ2-7|TRBV6-2/TRBV6-3|many
TGTGCCAGCAGTTACTCCCGGGACAGGGGGCTGGGACAAAGCTACGAGCAGTACTTC
CASSYSRDRGLGQSYEQYF
>TRBD2|13|TRBJ2-1|TRBV7-2|-
TGTGCCAGCAGCTCTTGGGAGGGCAATGAGCAGTTCTTC
CASSSWEGNEQFF
>-|13|TRBJ2-7|TRBV12-3/TRBV12-4|few
TGTGCCAGCAGTGGCGAGGTATCCTACGAGCAGTACTTC
CASSGEVSYEQYF
>TRBD2|15|TRBJ2-1|TRBV6-2/TRBV6-3|-
TGTGCCAGCAGCCGGCTTGGACGGGGGGTTAATGAGCAGTTCTTC
CASSRLGRGVNEQFF
>TRBD2|16|TRBJ2-1|TRBV18|many
TGTGCCAGCTCACCAGGACTAGCGGGGGGGTACAATGAGCAGTTCTTC
CASSPGLAGGYNEQFF
>-|12|TRBJ2-3|TRBV20-1|-
TGCAGTGCTAGTTACACCACAGATACGCAGTATTTT
CSASYTTDTQYF
>-|19|TRBJ1-6|TRBV4-1|few
TGCGCCAGCAGCCAAGAACCCCGGGTGGCAGGCTCCTATAATTCACCCCTCCACTTT
CASSQEPRVAGSYNSPLHF
>-|14|TRBJ1-2|TRBV20-1|-
TGCAGTGCTCACGTTACGAAGGAGGGCTATGGCTACACCTTC
CSAHVTKEGYGYTF
>TRBD1|15|TRBJ2-7|TRBV25-1|few
TGTGCCAGCAGTGGGACAGGGGGCAAAACCTACGAGCAGTACTTC
CASSGTGGKTYEQYF
>-|15|TRBJ1-6|TRBV20-1|-
TGCAGTGCTGCCTCCCGGGAAGGGAATAGTTCACCCCTCCACTTT
CSAASREGNSSPLHF
>-|16|TRBJ1-6|TRBV15|-
TGTGCCACCAGCAGAGATCCCCAGGGCAGCAATTCACCCATCCACTTT
CATSRDPQGSNSPIHF
>-|14|TRBJ1-2|TRBV12-3/TRBV12-4|many
TGTGCCAGCAGTTTATACCCGGACTTAAGTGGCTACACCTTC
CASSLYPDLSGYTF
>-|14|TRBJ2-7|TRBV5-6|many
TGTGCCAGCAGCTTGGGTAGCGGAGCCTACGAGCAGTACTTC
CASSLGSGAYEQYF
>TRBD1|19|TRBJ2-1|TRBV7-3|-
TGTGCCAGCAGCTTACGCTGGACAGGGTTGACCCTCAACCTCAATGAGCAGTTCTTC
CASSLRWTGLTLNLNEQFF
>-|14|TRBJ2-3|TRBV12-3/TRBV12-4|few
TGTGCCAGCAGCCCTTTTACTAGGACAGATACGCAGTATTTT
CASSPFTRTDTQYF
>-|11|TRBJ1-1|TRBV12-3/TRBV12-4|many
TGTGCCAGCAGTTTAGTTGGTTCGGCTTTCTTT
CASSLVGSAFF
>-|15|TRBJ1-2|TRBV6-1|few
TGTGCCAGCAGTGAAGCCGCGGAGGGAGTAAGGGGCTACACCTTC
CASSEAAEGVRGYTF
>TRBD2|13|TRBJ2-5|TRBV7-9|many
TGTGCCAGCAAGAGACTAGCCCCAGAGACCCAGTACTTC
CASKRLAPETQYF
>TRBD2|16|TRBJ2-3|TRBV5-1|-
TGCGCCAGCAGCATTCAGCGGGGGGGGAACACAGATACGCAGTATTTT
CASSIQRGGNTDTQYF
>-|14|TRBJ2-1|TRBV11-2|few
TGTGCCAGCAGAAATATTAGCTCCTACAATGAGCAGTTCTTC
CASRNISSYNEQFF
>-|14|TRBJ2-7|TRBV18|-
TGTGCCAGCTCACCACCGAATAGCCCTTACGAGCAGTACTTC
CASSPPNSPYEQYF
>-|13|TRBJ1-5|TRBV19|-
TGTGCCAGTAGTTGGTCGAACAATCAGCCCCAGCATTTT
CASSWSNNQPQHF
>TRBD2|19|TRBJ2-3|TRBV5-1|few
TGCGCCAGCAGCTCGGGCAATGGGGGACTAGCGGGCCTCACAGATACGCAGTATTTT
CASSSGNGGLAGLTDTQYF
>TRBD2|15|TRBJ2-7|TRBV5-1|few
TGCGCCAGCAGCCGCGGACTAGCGGGAGGTGAGGAGCAGTACTTC
CASSRGLAGGEEQYF
>-|14|TRBJ1-4|TRBV5-4|-
TGTGCCAGCAGCTTGAACGGATTCAGCGAAAAACTGTTTTTT
CASSLNGFSEKLFF
>-|14|TRBJ2-1|TRBV7-8|many
TGTGCCAGCAGCCCAGGACGGGACTACAATGAGCAGTTCTTC
CASSPGRDYNEQFF
>-|15|TRBJ2-2|TRBV5-1|-
TGCGCCAGCAGCTGGGGACGGTCGGGCCCCGGGGAGCTGTTTTTT
CASSWGRSGPGELFF